The rows below give T cell receptor beta chains drawn from one sample of a study of T cells in Graves' hyperthyroidism and ophthalmopathy. TCRdb itself ran the multiplex PCR reads through MiXCR, one entry per CDR3 protein. This sample has hundreds of thousands of distinct CDR3 sequences; about 16% occur once, and the top ten carry around 4%. The specimen sequenced was blood. The receptors originated from a woman in her twenties or thirties with Graves' hyperthyroidism. Each CDR3 is given with its conserved first and last residue. Each record gives: clone size, J gene, D gene, V gene, CDR3 length, CDR3 protein, CDR3 DNA. A D gene is named only where the DNA matches it firmly. Part of the rows lack a size; the others show once, few, many or a class for expanded clones.

- | TRBJ2-1 | TRBD2 | TRBV4-1 | 20 | CASSHLGLAGGLSSYNEQFF | TGCGCCAGCAGCCACCTTGGTCTAGCGGGAGGCCTGAGCTCCTACAATGAGCAGTTCTTC
many | TRBJ2-3 | TRBD1 | TRBV28 | 16 | CASSPGTGDETDTQYF | TGTGCCAGCAGTCCCGGGACAGGGGATGAGACAGATACGCAGTATTTT
many | TRBJ2-1 | - | TRBV11-3 | 12 | CASSLGDSEQFF | TGTGCCAGCAGCTTAGGAGACAGTGAGCAGTTCTTC
few | TRBJ2-5 | TRBD1 | TRBV9 | 15 | CASSISQGARETQYF | TGTGCCAGCAGCATATCGCAGGGGGCGCGGGAGACCCAGTACTTC
many | TRBJ2-3 | TRBD2 | TRBV12-3/TRBV12-4 | 18 | CASSSVTSGGPSTDTQYF | TGTGCCAGCAGTTCCGTGACTAGCGGGGGGCCTAGCACAGATACGCAGTATTTT
many | TRBJ2-4 | - | TRBV28 | 13 | CASSTILGYIQYF | TGTGCCAGCTCCACGATTCTAGGATACATTCAGTACTTC
- | TRBJ2-3 | TRBD2 | TRBV14 | 17 | CASSPDRGRFRTDTQYF | TGTGCCAGCAGCCCCGACCGCGGGAGGTTCCGCACAGATACGCAGTATTTT
many | TRBJ1-5 | - | TRBV20-1 | 12 | CSAGRRNQPQHF | TGCAGTGCTGGACGGAGAAATCAGCCCCAGCATTTT
many | TRBJ2-7 | - | TRBV7-9 | 11 | CASSLRHEQYF | TGTGCCAGCAGCTTACGGCACGAGCAGTACTTC
many | TRBJ2-5 | TRBD2 | TRBV12-3/TRBV12-4 | 14 | CASSLRLGGETQYF | TGTGCCAGCAGTTTACGCCTGGGAGGGGAGACCCAGTACTTC
- | TRBJ1-1 | - | TRBV5-4 | 14 | CASSLVPANTEAFF | TGTGCCAGCAGCTTGGTCCCTGCGAACACTGAAGCTTTCTTT
- | TRBJ2-3 | - | TRBV24-1 | 15 | CATSDFNRGTDTQYF | TGTGCCACCAGTGATTTTAATAGGGGCACAGATACGCAGTATTTT
- | TRBJ1-5 | - | TRBV28 | 15 | CASKVSGYSNQPQHF | TGTGCCAGCAAGGTATCTGGGTATAGCAATCAGCCCCAGCATTTT
- | TRBJ2-1 | - | TRBV19 | 15 | CASSIREGADNEQFF | TGTGCCAGTAGTATCAGGGAGGGGGCGGACAATGAGCAGTTCTTC
- | TRBJ2-6 | - | TRBV9 | 16 | CASSSTGISGANVLTF | TGTGCCAGCAGCTCCACTGGCATCTCTGGGGCCAACGTCCTGACTTTC
- | TRBJ2-3 | TRBD2 | TRBV11-3 | 16 | CASKLLAGGHTDTQYF | TGTGCCAGCAAATTACTAGCGGGAGGCCACACAGATACGCAGTATTTT
- | TRBJ2-2 | - | TRBV28 | 15 | CASSLIKGPYGELFF | TGTGCCAGCAGTTTAATAAAGGGGCCCTACGGGGAGCTGTTTTTT
few | TRBJ2-7 | TRBD2 | TRBV5-1 | 15 | CASNPWLAGASEQYF | TGCGCCAGCAACCCTTGGTTAGCGGGAGCCTCCGAGCAGTACTTC
- | TRBJ2-3 | TRBD2 | TRBV13 | 21 | CASSSPGLAGGAYVPTDTQYF | TGTGCCAGCAGCTCCCCGGGACTAGCGGGAGGGGCCTACGTACCCACAGATACGCAGTATTTT
- | TRBJ2-1 | - | TRBV29-1 | 12 | CSAGSSYNEQFF | TGCAGCGCTGGGAGCTCCTACAATGAGCAGTTCTTC
many | TRBJ1-4 | - | TRBV28 | 18 | CASSYFLAGGMSNEKLFF | TGTGCCAGCAGTTATTTTTTAGCAGGAGGTATGAGTAATGAAAAACTGTTTTTT
many | TRBJ2-5 | - | TRBV2 | 13 | CASSATGRTGGYF | TGTGCCAGCAGTGCCACCGGGAGGACAGGCGGGTACTTC
few | TRBJ2-6 | - | TRBV15 | 19 | CATSRQSGPHYSGANVLTF | TGTGCCACCAGCAGGCAATCGGGGCCTCACTACTCTGGGGCCAACGTCCTGACTTTC
- | TRBJ1-4 | - | TRBV5-8 | 16 | CASSRGVSEYNEKLFF | TGTGCCAGCAGTAGAGGGGTATCGGAATATAATGAAAAACTGTTTTTT
many | TRBJ1-1 | - | TRBV2 | 13 | CASTELLNTEAFF | TGTGCCAGCACGGAACTACTGAACACTGAAGCTTTCTTT
- | TRBJ2-2 | TRBD2 | TRBV7-9 | 15 | CASTKLAANTGELFF | TGTGCCAGCACTAAACTAGCGGCAAACACCGGGGAGCTGTTTTTT
many | TRBJ2-1 | - | TRBV10-3 | 13 | CAISSRQVNEQFF | TGTGCCATCAGTTCCAGGCAGGTCAATGAGCAGTTCTTC
many | TRBJ1-1 | - | TRBV11-2 | 13 | CASSLQWAAEAFF | TGTGCCAGCAGCCTCCAGTGGGCGGCTGAAGCTTTCTTT
many | TRBJ2-3 | TRBD2 | TRBV28 | 18 | CASSLGLTSGKSTDTQYF | TGTGCCAGCAGTTTAGGACTGACTAGCGGCAAAAGCACAGATACGCAGTATTTT
many | TRBJ1-2 | - | TRBV2 | 14 | CASNVGGEDYGYTF | TGTGCCAGCAACGTCGGAGGGGAAGACTATGGCTACACCTTC
- | TRBJ1-4 | - | TRBV7-2 | 13 | CASSPQPGQKLFF | TGTGCCAGCAGCCCCCAACCGGGACAAAAACTGTTTTTT
few | TRBJ2-1 | TRBD1 | TRBV19 | 16 | CASSISGTGGYNEQFF | TGTGCCAGTAGTATCTCAGGGACAGGGGGTTACAATGAGCAGTTCTTC
few | TRBJ2-7 | - | TRBV11-2 | 18 | CASSLGLLRAGVPYEQYF | TGTGCCAGCAGCTTAGGTCTATTACGGGCAGGGGTCCCATACGAGCAGTACTTC
many | TRBJ2-7 | TRBD1 | TRBV2 | 14 | CASSGTGWAYGQYF | TGTGCCAGCAGCGGGACAGGTTGGGCCTACGGGCAGTACTTC
- | TRBJ2-3 | - | TRBV13 | 16 | CASSPQGLPPTDTQYF | TGTGCCAGCAGCCCACAGGGACTACCTCCTACAGATACGCAGTATTTT
- | TRBJ2-7 | TRBD2 | TRBV20-1 | 12 | CSVSTGGREQYF | TGCAGTGTTTCGACGGGGGGTCGCGAGCAGTACTTC
few | TRBJ2-1 | - | TRBV29-1 | 14 | CSVDEGKGYNEQFF | TGCAGCGTTGATGAGGGGAAGGGGTACAATGAGCAGTTCTTC
few | TRBJ2-3 | TRBD2 | TRBV5-4 | 16 | CASSLDGGLVFHTQYF | TGTGCCAGCAGCTTGGACGGGGGACTAGTATTTCATACGCAGTATTTT
- | TRBJ2-7 | - | TRBV19 | 13 | CASSGIISDGQYF | TGTGCCAGTAGTGGAATAATCAGCGACGGGCAGTACTTC